The clone carrying this T cell receptor (beta chain) was picked up many times. What it binds is not known. This sample is drawn from a study of neurological immune-mediated disorders. Overall study findings and caveats: The greatest TCR clonal expansion occurred in HTLV-1-associated myelopathy and the least in multiple sclerosis, which fell below healthy controls. None of the CDR3 amino acid sequences of expanded clones recurred across subjects, suggesting private repertoires in all groups.

MiXCR, run by TCRdb on the 5' RACE reads, gives a single entry per CDR3 protein. The profile covers 55,000 to 75,000 distinct CDR3 sequences, with over 4% appearing a single time and about 6% taken by the ten largest. Germline loops: CDR1 SGHRS, CDR2 YFSETQ. Trimming pared 4 bases from V and 2 bases from J, leaving 13 bases between. This CDR3 spans 15 amino acids. This clonotype was obtained from a human donor with multiple sclerosis. The donor label of this sample is uncertain. The sample consisted of PBMCs. The chain recombines TRBV5-1 with TRBJ2-1, with D uncertain. Written as DNA, the CDR3 is TGCGCCAGCAGCCTCAATTCCGTCGCCTACAATGAGCAGTTCTTC. It translates to CASSLNSVAYNEQFF.